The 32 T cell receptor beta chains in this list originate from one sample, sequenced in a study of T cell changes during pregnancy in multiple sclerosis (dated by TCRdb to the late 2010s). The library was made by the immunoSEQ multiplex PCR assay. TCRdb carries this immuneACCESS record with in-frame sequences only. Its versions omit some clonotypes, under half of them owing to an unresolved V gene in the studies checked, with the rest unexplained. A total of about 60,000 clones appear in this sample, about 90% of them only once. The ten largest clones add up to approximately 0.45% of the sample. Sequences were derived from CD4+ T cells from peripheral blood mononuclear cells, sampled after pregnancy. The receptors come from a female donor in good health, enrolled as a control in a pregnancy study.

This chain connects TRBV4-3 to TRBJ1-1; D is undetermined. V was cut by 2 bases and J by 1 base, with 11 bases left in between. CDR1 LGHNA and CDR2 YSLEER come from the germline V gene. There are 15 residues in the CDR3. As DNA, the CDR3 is TGCGCCAGCAGCCAAAATGGGCGGGCGAACACTGAAGCTTTCTTT. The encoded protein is CASSQNGRANTEAFF.

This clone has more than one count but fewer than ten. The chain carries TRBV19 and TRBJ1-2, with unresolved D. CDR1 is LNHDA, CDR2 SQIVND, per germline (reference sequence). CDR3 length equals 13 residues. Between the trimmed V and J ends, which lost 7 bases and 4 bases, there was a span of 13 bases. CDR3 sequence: CASIGRNLYGYTF. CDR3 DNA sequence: TGTGCCAGTATTGGCCGCAACCTCTATGGCTACACCTTC. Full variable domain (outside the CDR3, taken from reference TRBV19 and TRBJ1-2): DGGITQSPKYLFRKEGQNVTLSCEQNLNHDAMYWYRQDPGQGLRLIYYSQIVNDFQKGDIAEGYSVSREKKESFPLTVTSAQKNPTAFYLCASIGRNLYGYTFGSGTRLTVV.

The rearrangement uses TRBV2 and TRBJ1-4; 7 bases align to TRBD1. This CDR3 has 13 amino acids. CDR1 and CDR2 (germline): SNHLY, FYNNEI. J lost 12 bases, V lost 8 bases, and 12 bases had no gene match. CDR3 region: CASAPGQARELFF. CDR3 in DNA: TGTGCCAGCGCTCCCGGACAGGCAAGGGAACTGTTTTTT.

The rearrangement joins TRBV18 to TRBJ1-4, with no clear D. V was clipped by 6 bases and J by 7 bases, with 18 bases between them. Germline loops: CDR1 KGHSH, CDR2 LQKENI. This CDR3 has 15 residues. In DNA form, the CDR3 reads TGTGCCAGCTCCCGACTTTCTTACCGGGGTGAAAAACTGTTTTTT. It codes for CASSRLSYRGEKLFF.

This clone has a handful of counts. Here the CDR3 DNA reads TGCGCCAGCAGCCCTCAGACAGGGAGGTCTGAAGCTTTCTTT. Residues: CASSPQTGRSEAFF. The chain has TRBV5-1 and TRBJ1-1; 7 bases are a match to TRBD1. The CDR3 is 14 residues long. CDR1 and CDR2 (germline): SGHRS, YFSETQ. The ends lost 4 bases at V and 6 bases at J; junction bases unmatched: 9.

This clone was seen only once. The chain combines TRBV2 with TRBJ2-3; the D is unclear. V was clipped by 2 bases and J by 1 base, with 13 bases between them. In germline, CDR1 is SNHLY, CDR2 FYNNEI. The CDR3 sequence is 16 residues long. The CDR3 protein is CASSEIRPGGTDTQYF. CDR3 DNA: TGTGCCAGCAGTGAAATACGGCCTGGAGGCACAGATACGCAGTATTTT.

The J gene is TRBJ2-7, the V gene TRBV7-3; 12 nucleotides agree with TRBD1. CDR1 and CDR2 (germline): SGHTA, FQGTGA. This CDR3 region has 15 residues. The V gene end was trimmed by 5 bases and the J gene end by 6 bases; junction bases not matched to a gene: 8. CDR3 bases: TGTGCCAGCAGCCAAAGGGACAGGGGGCCTCCCGAGCAGTACTTC. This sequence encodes CASSQRDRGPPEQYF.

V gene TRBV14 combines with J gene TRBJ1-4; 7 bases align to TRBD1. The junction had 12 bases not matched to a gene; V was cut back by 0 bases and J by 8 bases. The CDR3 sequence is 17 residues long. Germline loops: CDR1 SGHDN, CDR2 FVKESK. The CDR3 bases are TGTGCCAGCAGCCAAGATCGAGCAGACAGGGTTAGGGAAAAACTGTTTTTT. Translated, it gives CASSQDRADRVREKLFF.

Here the CDR3 DNA reads TGTGCCAGCAGCTCCGGGACAGACAAGGGCTACACCTTC. Translation gives CASSSGTDKGYTF. The chain has TRBV7-2 and TRBJ1-2, with 7 bases identical to TRBD1. Germline V gene data show CDR1 as SGHTA and CDR2 as FQGNSA. The CDR3 is 13 amino acids. V lost 4 bases to trimming and J lost 8 bases; unmatched junction nucleotides: 7.

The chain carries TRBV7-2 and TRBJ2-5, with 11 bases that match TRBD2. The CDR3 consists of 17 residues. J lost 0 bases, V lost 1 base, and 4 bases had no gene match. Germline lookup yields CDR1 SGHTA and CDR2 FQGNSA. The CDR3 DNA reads TGTGCCAGCAGCTTAGAACTAGCGGGGGTGTACCAAGAGACCCAGTACTTC. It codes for CASSLELAGVYQETQYF.

The CDR3 DNA reads TGTGCCTGGAGTGTTCGCGGGACAGGGTACGGGGAGACCCAGTACTTC. This translates into CAWSVRGTGYGETQYF. The chain employs TRBV30 and TRBJ2-5; 9 nucleotides align to TRBD1. The junction had 10 bases not matched to a gene; V was cut back by 0 bases and J by 5 bases. In germline, CDR1 is GTSNPN, CDR2 SVGIG (reference sequence). This CDR3 has 16 amino acids. The full variable domain, with the rest looked up from reference TRBV30 and TRBJ2-5, is SQTIHQWPATLVQPVGSPLSLECTVEGTSNPNLYWYRQAAGRGLQLLFYSVGIGQISSEVPQNLSASRPQDRQFILSSKKLLLSDSGFYLCAWSVRGTGYGETQYFGPGTRLLVL.

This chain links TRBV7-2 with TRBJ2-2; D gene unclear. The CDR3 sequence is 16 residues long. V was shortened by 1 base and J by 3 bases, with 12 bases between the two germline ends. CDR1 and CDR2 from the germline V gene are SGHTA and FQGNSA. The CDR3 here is CASSLDPILDTGELFF. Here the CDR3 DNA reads TGTGCCAGCAGCTTAGACCCGATACTTGACACCGGGGAGCTGTTTTTT.

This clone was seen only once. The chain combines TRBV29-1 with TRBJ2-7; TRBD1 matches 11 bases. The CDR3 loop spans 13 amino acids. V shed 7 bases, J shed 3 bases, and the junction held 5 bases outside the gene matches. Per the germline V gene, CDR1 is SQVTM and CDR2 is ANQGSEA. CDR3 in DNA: TGCAGCGCCAGGACAGGGGGCAGCTACGAGCAGTACTTC. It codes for CSARTGGSYEQYF.

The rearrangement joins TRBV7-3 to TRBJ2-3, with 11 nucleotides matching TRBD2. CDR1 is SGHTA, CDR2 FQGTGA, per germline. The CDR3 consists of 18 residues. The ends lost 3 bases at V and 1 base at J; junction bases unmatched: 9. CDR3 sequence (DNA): TGTGCCAGCAGCTTTGGTCTAGCGGGGGGATCTGGCACAGATACGCAGTATTTT. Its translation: CASSFGLAGGSGTDTQYF. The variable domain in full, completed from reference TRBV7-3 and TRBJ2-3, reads GAGVSQTPSNKVTEKGKYVELRCDPISGHTALYWYRQSLGQGPEFLIYFQGTGAADDSGLPNDRFFAVRPEGSVSTLKIQRTERGDSAVYLCASSFGLAGGSGTDTQYFGPGTRLTVL.

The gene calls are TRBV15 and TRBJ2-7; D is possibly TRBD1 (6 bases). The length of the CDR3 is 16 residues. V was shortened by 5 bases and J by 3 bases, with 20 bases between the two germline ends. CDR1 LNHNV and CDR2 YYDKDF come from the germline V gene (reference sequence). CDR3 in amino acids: CATSGSKGVKNYEQYF. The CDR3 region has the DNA TGTGCCACCAGCGGATCCAAGGGGGTAAAGAACTACGAGCAGTACTTC.

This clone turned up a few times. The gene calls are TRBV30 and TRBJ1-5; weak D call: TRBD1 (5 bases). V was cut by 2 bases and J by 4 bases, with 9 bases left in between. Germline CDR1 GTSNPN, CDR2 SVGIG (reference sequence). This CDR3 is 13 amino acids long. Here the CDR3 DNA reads TGTGCCTGGAGTAGGCAGGGTAATCAGCCCCAGCATTTT. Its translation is CAWSRQGNQPQHF.

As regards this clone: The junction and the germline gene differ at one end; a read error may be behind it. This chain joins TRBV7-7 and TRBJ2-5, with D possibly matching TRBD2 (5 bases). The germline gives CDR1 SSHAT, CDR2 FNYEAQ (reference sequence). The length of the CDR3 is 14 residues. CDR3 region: CASSFRGLRETQYF. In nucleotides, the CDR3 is TGTGCTAGCAGCTTTCGGGGTCTACGAGAGACCCAGTACTTC.

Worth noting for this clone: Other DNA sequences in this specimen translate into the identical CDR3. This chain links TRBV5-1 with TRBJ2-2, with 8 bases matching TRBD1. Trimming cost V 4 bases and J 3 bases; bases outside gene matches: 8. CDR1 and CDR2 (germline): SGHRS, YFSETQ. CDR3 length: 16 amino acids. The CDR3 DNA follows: TGCGCCAGCAGCCACGGACAGGGTCAAGACACCGGGGAGCTGTTTTTT. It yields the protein CASSHGQGQDTGELFF.

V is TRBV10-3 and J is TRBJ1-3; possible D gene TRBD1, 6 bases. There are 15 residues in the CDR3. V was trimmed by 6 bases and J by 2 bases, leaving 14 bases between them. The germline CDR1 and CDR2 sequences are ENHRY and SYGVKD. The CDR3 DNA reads TGTGCCATCAGCGATACAGGGAAAGCTGGAAACACCATATATTTT. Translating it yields CAISDTGKAGNTIYF.

The CDR3 here is CASSSSTTGSTLHF. The CDR3 DNA is TGCGCCAGCAGCTCCTCCACAACAGGGAGCACCCTCCACTTT. V is TRBV5-1 and J is TRBJ1-6; possible D gene TRBD1, 6 bases. The CDR3 extends over 14 amino acids. Germline CDR1 reads SGHRS; CDR2 reads YFSETQ. With 3 bases removed from V and 14 bases from J, the gap between germline ends came to 18 bases.

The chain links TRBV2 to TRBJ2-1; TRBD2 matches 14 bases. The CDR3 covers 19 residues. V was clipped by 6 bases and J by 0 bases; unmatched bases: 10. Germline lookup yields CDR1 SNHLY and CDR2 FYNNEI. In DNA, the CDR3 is TGTGCCAGCAGACAGCCGGGACTAGCGGGGGCCGACTCCTACAATGAGCAGTTCTTC. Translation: CASRQPGLAGADSYNEQFF.

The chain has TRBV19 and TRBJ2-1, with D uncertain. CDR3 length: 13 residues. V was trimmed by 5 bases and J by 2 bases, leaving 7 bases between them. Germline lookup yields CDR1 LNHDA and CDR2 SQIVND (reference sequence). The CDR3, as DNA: TGTGCCAGTAGTTATGGGCCCTACAATGAGCAGTTCTTC. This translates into CASSYGPYNEQFF.

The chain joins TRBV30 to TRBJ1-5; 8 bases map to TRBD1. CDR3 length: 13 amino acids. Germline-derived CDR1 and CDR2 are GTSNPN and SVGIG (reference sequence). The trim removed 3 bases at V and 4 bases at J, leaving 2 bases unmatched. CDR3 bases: TGTGCCTGGAGAACAGGGGGGAATCAGCCCCAGCATTTT. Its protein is CAWRTGGNQPQHF.

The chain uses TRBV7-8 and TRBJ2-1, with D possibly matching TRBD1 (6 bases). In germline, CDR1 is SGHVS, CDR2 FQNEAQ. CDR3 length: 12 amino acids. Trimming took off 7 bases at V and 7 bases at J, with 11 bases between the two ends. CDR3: CASNLRGNEQFF. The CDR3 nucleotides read TGTGCCAGCAACTTGAGGGGGAATGAGCAGTTCTTC.

The CDR3 nucleotides are TGTGCCAGCAGTTCAGGACAGGGAGCTGAAGCTTTCTTT. Its translation: CASSSGQGAEAFF. The rearrangement joins TRBV2 to TRBJ1-1; the match to TRBD1 covers 8 bases. Trimming took 5 bases from V and 6 from J; bases not matched to a gene: 5. Germline lookup yields CDR1 SNHLY and CDR2 FYNNEI. The CDR3 consists of 13 residues.

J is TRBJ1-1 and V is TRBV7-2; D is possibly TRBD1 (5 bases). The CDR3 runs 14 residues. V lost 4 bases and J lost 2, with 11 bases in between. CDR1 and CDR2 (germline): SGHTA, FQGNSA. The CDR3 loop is CASSSTTVNTEAFF. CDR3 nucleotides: TGTGCCAGCAGCTCGACGACAGTCAACACTGAAGCTTTCTTT. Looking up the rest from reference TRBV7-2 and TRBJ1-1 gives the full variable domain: GAGVSQSPSNKVTEKGKDVELRCDPISGHTALYWYRQSLGQGLEFLIYFQGNSAPDKSGLPSDRFSAERTGGSVSTLTIQRTQQEDSAVYLCASSSTTVNTEAFFGQGTRLTVV.

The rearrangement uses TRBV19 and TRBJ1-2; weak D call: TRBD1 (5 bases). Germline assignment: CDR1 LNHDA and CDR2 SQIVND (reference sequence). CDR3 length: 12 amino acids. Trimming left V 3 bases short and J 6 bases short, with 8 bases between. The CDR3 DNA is TGTGCCAGTAGTATTGTGGACAATGGCTACACCTTC. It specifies CASSIVDNGYTF.

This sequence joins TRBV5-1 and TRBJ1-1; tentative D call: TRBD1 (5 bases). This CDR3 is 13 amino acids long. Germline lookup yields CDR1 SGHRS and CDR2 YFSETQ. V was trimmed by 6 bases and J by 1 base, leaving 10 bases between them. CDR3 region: CASTKDRNTEAFF. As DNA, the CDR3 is TGCGCCAGCACAAAAGACAGGAACACTGAAGCTTTCTTT.

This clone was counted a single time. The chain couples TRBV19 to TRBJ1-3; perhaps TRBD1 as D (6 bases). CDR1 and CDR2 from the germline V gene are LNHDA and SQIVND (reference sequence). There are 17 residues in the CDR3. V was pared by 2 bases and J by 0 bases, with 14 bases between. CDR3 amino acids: CASSINLRDNSGNTIYF. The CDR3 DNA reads TGTGCCAGTAGTATAAATCTACGGGACAACTCTGGAAACACCATATATTTT.

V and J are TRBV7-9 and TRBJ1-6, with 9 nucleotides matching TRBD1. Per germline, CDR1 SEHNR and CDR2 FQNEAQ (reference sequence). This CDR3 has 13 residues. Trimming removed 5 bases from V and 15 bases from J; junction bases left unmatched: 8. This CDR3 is CASSPGQGPLLHF. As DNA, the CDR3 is TGTGCCAGCAGCCCGGGACAGGGCCCTCTCCTCCACTTT.

CDR3: CASSLMGGDEQFF. Here the CDR3 DNA reads TGTGCCAGCAGCTTAATGGGAGGGGATGAGCAGTTCTTC. The rearrangement joins TRBV11-3 to TRBJ2-1; 7 bases are shared with TRBD2. CDR3 length: 13 residues. Trimming removed 2 bases from V and 8 bases from J; junction bases left unmatched: 3. Germline-derived CDR1 and CDR2 are SGHNT and YENEEA. Filled out from reference TRBV11-3 and TRBJ2-1, the complete variable domain reads EAGVVQSPRYKIIEKKQPVAFWCNPISGHNTLYWYLQNLGQGPELLIRYENEEAVDDSQLPKDRFSAERLKGVDSTLKIQPAELGDSAVYLCASSLMGGDEQFFGPGTRLTVL.

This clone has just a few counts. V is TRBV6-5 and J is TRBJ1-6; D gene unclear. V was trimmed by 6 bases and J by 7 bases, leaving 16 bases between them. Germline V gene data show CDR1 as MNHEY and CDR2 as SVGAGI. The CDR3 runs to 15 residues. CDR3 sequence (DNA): TGTGCCAGCAGCTCCGTGAGAGGAACAAATTCACCCCTCCACTTT. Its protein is CASSSVRGTNSPLHF.